This paragraph reports one T cell receptor (beta chain). This sample stems from a study of blood T cell repertoires in COVID-19. The overall study: There were acute and convalescent COVID-19 samples, and they came from the United States, Italy and Spain.

Participants had their cohort set by participant-reported clinical history. The germline CDR1 and CDR2 sequences are SGHDT and YYEEEE. This CDR3 is 14 amino acids long. Trimming stripped 0 bases from V and 5 bases from J, with 11 bases between. Data came from immunoSEQ multiplex PCR; TCRdb stores just in-frame clones and leaves some out. The sample yields about 270,000 clones, 80% to 90% seen once. The rearrangement uses TRBV5-6 and TRBJ1-1; perhaps TRBD1 as D (5 bases). Sequencing used PBMCs or T cells enriched from blood (not recorded which). The clonotype originates from a woman aged 18-29 years who had recovered from COVID-19. The CDR3 here is CASSLAGERTEAFF. For the CDR3, the DNA is TGTGCCAGCAGCTTGGCGGGGGAGAGGACTGAAGCTTTCTTT. Full variable domain (remainder filled in from reference TRBV5-6 and TRBJ1-1): DAGVTQSPTHLIKTRGQQVTLRCSPKSGHDTVSWYQQALGQGPQFIFQYYEEEERQRGNFPDRFSGHQFPNYSSELNVNALLLGDSALYLCASSLAGERTEAFFGQGTRLTVV.